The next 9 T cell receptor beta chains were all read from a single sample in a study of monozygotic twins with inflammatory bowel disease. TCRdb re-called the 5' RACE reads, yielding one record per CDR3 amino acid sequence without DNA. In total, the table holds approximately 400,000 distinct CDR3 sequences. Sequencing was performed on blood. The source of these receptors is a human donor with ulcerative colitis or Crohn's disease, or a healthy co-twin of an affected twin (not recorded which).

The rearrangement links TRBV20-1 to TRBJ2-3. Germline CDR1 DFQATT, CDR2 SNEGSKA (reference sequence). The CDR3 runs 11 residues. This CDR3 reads CSARDPPGQYF.

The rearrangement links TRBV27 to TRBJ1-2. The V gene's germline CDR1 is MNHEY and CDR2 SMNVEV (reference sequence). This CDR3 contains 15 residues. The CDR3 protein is CASSLSGSGNYGYTF.

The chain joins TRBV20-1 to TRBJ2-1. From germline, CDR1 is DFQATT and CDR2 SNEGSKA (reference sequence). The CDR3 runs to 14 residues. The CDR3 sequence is CSAGILAGNNEQFF.

The CDR3 protein is CASSDGAGLVNTQYF. The J gene is TRBJ2-3, the V gene TRBV6-1; the D gene TCRdb calls, TRBD2, cannot be checked with no DNA. Germline V gene sequence: CDR1 MNHNS, CDR2 SASEGT. CDR3 length: 15 amino acids.

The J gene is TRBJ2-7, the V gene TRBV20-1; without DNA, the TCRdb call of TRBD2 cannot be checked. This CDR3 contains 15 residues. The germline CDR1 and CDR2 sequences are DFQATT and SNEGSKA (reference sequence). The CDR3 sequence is CSARVRTSGTYEQYF.

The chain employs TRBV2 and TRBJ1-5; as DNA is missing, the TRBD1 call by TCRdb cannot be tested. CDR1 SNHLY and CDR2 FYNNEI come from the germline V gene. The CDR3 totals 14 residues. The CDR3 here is CASKRDRGHQPQHF.

CDR3 residues: CASSFASYNEQFF. The rearrangement links TRBV5-1 to TRBJ2-1. The CDR3 has 13 amino acids. Germline V gives CDR1 SGHRS, CDR2 YFSETQ.

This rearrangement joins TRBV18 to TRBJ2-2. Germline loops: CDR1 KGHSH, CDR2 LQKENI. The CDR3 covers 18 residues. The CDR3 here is CASSPLNRDATNTGELFF.

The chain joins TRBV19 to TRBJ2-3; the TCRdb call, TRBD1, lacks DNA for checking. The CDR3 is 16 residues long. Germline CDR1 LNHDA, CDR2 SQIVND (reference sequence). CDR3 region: CASSKPGLPSGDTQYF.